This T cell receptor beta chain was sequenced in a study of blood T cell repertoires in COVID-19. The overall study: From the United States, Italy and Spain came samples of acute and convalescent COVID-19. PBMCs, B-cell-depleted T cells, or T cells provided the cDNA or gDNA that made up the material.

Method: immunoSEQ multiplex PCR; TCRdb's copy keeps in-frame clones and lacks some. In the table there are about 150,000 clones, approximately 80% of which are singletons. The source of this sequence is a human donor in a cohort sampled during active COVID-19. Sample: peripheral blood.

The CDR3 bases are TGTGCCAGCGGGCGGGACAGTACAGATACGCAGTATTTT. Translation: CASGRDSTDTQYF. The chain has TRBV6-5 and TRBJ2-3, with a possible D match to TRBD1 (7 bases). Germline CDR1 is MNHEY and CDR2 is SVGAGI. With 8 bases removed from V and 3 bases from J, the gap between germline ends came to 12 bases. The CDR3 totals 13 residues.